This is a list of T cell receptor beta chains from one sample in a study of shared clonotypes between healthy human individuals. Profiling relied on immunoSEQ multiplex PCR, and the TCRdb table lists in-frame clones only, not all of them. The data hold roughly 2,000,000 clones, with about 95% observed a single time. Sequenced sample: naive CD8+ T cells sorted from blood. These receptors all stem from a man aged 18 to 29 in good health. Both conserved end residues are part of each CDR3. The D gene is left open where the match is weak. Size tells how often a clone was seen (once, few, many) or the class of an expanded clone, and some rows leave it out.

j_call clone_size d_call v_call cdr3_aa cdr3_nt
TRBJ2-7 NA NA TRBV27 CASSHRTGSYEQYF TGTGCCAGCAGTCACAGGACTGGCTCCTACGAGCAGTACTTC
TRBJ1-4 NA TRBD1 TRBV4-3 CASSQDQGAEKLFF TGCGCCAGCAGCCAAGACCAGGGGGCGGAAAAACTGTTTTTT
TRBJ1-4 few NA TRBV9 CASTRGSGEKLFF TGTGCCAGCACTCGGGGATCCGGGGAAAAACTGTTTTTT
TRBJ2-5 NA TRBD2 TRBV7-7 CASSLGGLAGPQETQYF TGTGCTAGCAGCTTGGGGGGGCTAGCGGGCCCTCAAGAGACCCAGTACTTC
TRBJ2-1 NA NA TRBV27 CASSASHGERVHEQFF TGTGCCAGCAGCGCTAGTCATGGGGAGCGGGTCCATGAGCAGTTCTTC
TRBJ2-7 NA NA TRBV5-4 CASSFKGGLSYEQYF TGTGCCAGCAGCTTTAAGGGGGGGCTCTCCTACGAGCAGTACTTC
TRBJ2-5 NA TRBD1 TRBV11-2 CASSLGQGLLLQETQYF TGTGCCAGCAGCTTAGGACAGGGCCTCCTTTTACAAGAGACCCAGTACTTC
TRBJ2-1 NA TRBD2 TRBV19 CASSIVGGGDEQFF TGTGCCAGTAGTATTGTCGGGGGAGGGGATGAGCAGTTCTTC
TRBJ2-1 NA TRBD2 TRBV10-2 CASSEGGEYYNEQFF TGCGCCAGCAGTGAGGGGGGGGAATACTACAATGAGCAGTTCTTC
TRBJ1-6 NA NA TRBV19 CASSLDSLSSTVSSFHSYSPLHF TGTGCCAGTAGCCTCGACAGTTTGAGTTCAACTGTGTCCTCCTTCCATTCATATTCACCCCTCCACTTT
TRBJ1-5 NA NA TRBV19 CASSIVGLGNQPQHF TGTGCCAGTAGTATAGTGGGGTTGGGCAATCAGCCCCAGCATTTT
TRBJ2-7 NA NA TRBV5-6 CASSLGTSPYEQYF TGTGCCAGCAGCTTGGGGACTTCTCCTTACGAGCAGTACTTC
TRBJ2-3 NA TRBD1 TRBV10-2 CASSEGTEADTQYF TGCGCCAGCAGTGAGGGGACAGAGGCAGATACGCAGTATTTT
TRBJ2-7 once TRBD2 TRBV13 CASSLEGTSRYEQYF TGTGCCAGCAGCTTAGAAGGGACTAGCCGCTACGAGCAGTACTTC
TRBJ2-1 NA TRBD2 TRBV5-6 CASSLGLAGVVHYNEQFF TGTGCCAGCAGCCTGGGACTAGCGGGAGTAGTCCATTACAATGAGCAGTTCTTC
TRBJ2-7 once NA TRBV28 CASSLSGETGEQYF TGTGCCAGCAGTTTATCAGGGGAAACGGGCGAGCAGTACTTC
TRBJ2-1 NA NA TRBV13 CASSFGGHQDNEQFF TGTGCCAGCAGCTTCGGTGGACATCAGGACAATGAGCAGTTCTTC
TRBJ2-7 NA TRBD2 TRBV5-6 CASSLVTSGSYEQYF TGTGCCAGCAGCTTGGTTACTAGCGGGAGCTACGAGCAGTACTTC
TRBJ1-3 NA NA TRBV7-3 CASSLTDSGNTIYF TGTGCCAGCAGCTTAACTGACTCTGGAAACACCATATATTTT
TRBJ2-1 NA TRBD2 TRBV4-2 CASSQDPGLAANEQFF TGTGCCAGCAGCCAAGACCCGGGACTAGCGGCGAATGAGCAGTTCTTC
TRBJ2-1 NA NA TRBV27 CASRGAGPLLWSEQFF TGTGCCAGCAGGGGGGCGGGGCCTCTCCTCTGGTCTGAGCAGTTCTTC
TRBJ2-7 NA NA TRBV11-2 CASSLDAGHSYEQYF TGTGCCAGCAGCTTAGATGCAGGGCACTCCTACGAGCAGTACTTC
TRBJ2-7 NA TRBD2 TRBV9 CASSWSGDAYEQYF TGTGCCAGCAGCTGGAGCGGGGATGCCTACGAGCAGTACTTC
TRBJ1-1 few NA TRBV19 CASSIGFGLNTEAFF TGTGCCAGTAGTATCGGCTTTGGGCTGAACACTGAAGCTTTCTTT
TRBJ2-3 NA TRBD2 TRBV27 CASRKGTSGSTDTQYF TGTGCCAGCAGAAAGGGGACTAGCGGAAGCACAGATACGCAGTATTTT
TRBJ1-3 NA NA TRBV7-2 CASSSDGNSGNTIYF TGTGCCAGCAGTTCGGACGGGAACTCTGGAAACACCATATATTTT
TRBJ1-5 NA TRBD1 TRBV4-1 CASSHPGTGAIIGNQPQHF TGCGCCAGCAGCCACCCCGGGACAGGGGCAATAATAGGCAATCAGCCCCAGCATTTT
TRBJ2-7 NA NA TRBV30 CAWSPGAELQYF TGTGCCTGGAGCCCCGGGGCCGAACTGCAGTACTTC
TRBJ2-1 NA NA TRBV15 CATTPRDRGNEQFF TGTGCCACCACGCCTAGGGACCGCGGGAATGAGCAGTTCTTC
TRBJ2-7 NA NA TRBV7-9 CASSPKGSYEQYF TGTGCCAGCAGCCCAAAGGGGTCCTACGAGCAGTACTTC
TRBJ2-7 few NA TRBV6-6 CASSHQDYEQYF TGTGCCAGCAGCCATCAGGATTACGAGCAGTACTTC
TRBJ2-2 once NA TRBV7-3 CASSYMGGNTGELFF TGTGCCAGCAGCTACATGGGCGGGAACACCGGGGAGCTGTTTTTT
TRBJ2-3 NA TRBD2 TRBV27 CASSTLLAGGADTQYF TGTGCCAGCAGTACCCTACTAGCGGGGGGAGCAGATACGCAGTATTTT
TRBJ1-2 NA NA TRBV6-5 CASSYGGHGYTF TGTGCCAGCAGTTACGGCGGGCATGGCTACACCTTC
TRBJ2-3 NA TRBD1 TRBV2 CASKTTGWNTDTQYF TGTGCCAGCAAGACGACAGGGTGGAACACAGATACGCAGTATTTT
TRBJ2-7 NA NA TRBV5-8 CASSLPHRTVSYEQYF TGTGCCAGCAGCTTGCCCCATCGGACAGTCTCCTACGAGCAGTACTTC
TRBJ2-1 NA TRBD1 TRBV11-2 CASSLGTGAPNYNEQFF TGTGCCAGCAGCTTAGGTACAGGGGCGCCGAACTACAATGAGCAGTTCTTC